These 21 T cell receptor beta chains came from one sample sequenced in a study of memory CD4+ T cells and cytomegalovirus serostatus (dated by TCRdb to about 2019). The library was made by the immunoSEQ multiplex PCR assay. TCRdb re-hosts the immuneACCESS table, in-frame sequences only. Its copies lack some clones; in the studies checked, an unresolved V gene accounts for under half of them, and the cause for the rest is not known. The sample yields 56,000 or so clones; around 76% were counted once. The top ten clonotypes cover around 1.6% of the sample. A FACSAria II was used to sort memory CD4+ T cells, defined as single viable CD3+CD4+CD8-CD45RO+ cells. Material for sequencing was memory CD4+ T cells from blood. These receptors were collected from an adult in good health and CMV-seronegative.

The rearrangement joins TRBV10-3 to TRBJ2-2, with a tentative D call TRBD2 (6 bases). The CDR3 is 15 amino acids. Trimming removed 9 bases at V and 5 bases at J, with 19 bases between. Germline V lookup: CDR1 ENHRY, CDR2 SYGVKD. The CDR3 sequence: CAMTDPGTQTGELFF. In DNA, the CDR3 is TGTGCCATGACCGACCCCGGGACTCAGACCGGGGAGCTGTTTTTT.

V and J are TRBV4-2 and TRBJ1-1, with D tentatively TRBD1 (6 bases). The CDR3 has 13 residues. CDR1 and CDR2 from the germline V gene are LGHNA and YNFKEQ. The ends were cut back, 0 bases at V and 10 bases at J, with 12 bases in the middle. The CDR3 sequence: CASSQDGKGGAFF. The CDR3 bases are TGTGCCAGCAGCCAAGATGGCAAGGGGGGAGCTTTCTTT.

The CDR3 spells CASSIIQSNQPQHF. The CDR3 DNA reads TGTGCCAGTAGTATTATTCAAAGCAATCAGCCCCAGCATTTT. This chain connects TRBV19 to TRBJ1-5; no firm D call. The germline V and J ends were trimmed by 3 bases and 1 base, with 7 bases remaining between them. The V gene's germline CDR1 is LNHDA and CDR2 SQIVND (reference sequence). The CDR3 extends over 14 amino acids.

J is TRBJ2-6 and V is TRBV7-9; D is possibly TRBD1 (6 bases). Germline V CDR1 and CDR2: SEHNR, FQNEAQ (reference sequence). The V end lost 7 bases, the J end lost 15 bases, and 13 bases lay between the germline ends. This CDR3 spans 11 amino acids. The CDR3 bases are TGTGCCAGCACCCCGACAGGTCCCCTGACTTTC. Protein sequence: CASTPTGPLTF. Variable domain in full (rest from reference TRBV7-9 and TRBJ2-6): DTGVSQNPRHKITKRGQNVTFRCDPISEHNRLYWYRQTLGQGPEFLTYFQNEAQLEKSRLLSDRFSAERPKGSFSTLEIQRTEQGDSAMYLCASTPTGPLTFGAGSRLTVL.

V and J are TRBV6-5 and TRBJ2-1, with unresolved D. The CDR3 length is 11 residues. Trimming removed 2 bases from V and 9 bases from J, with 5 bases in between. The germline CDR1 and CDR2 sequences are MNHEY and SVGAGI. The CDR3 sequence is CASSYNAEQFF. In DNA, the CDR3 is TGTGCCAGCAGTTACAACGCTGAGCAGTTCTTC.

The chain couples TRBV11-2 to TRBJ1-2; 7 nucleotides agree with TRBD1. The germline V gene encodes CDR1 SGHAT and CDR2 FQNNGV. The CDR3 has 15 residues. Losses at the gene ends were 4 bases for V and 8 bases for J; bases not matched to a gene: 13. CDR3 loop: CASSSEDRRPGGYTF. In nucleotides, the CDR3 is TGTGCCAGCAGCTCCGAGGACAGGCGGCCAGGGGGCTACACCTTC.

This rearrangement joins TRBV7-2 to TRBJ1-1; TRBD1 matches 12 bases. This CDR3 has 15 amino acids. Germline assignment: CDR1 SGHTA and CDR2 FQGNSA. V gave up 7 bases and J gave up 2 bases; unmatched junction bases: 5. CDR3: CASTGTGGLNTEAFF. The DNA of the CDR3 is TGTGCCAGCACCGGGACAGGGGGCTTAAACACTGAAGCTTTCTTT.

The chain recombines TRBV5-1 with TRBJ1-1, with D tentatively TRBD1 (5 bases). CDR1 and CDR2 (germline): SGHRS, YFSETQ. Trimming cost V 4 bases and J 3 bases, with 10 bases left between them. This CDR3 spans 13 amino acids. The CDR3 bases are TGCGCCAGCAGCCGGGACCGCGACACTGAAGCTTTCTTT. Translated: CASSRDRDTEAFF.

The CDR3 loop reads CASSPIDRPYGYTF. DNA for the CDR3: TGTGCCAGCAGCCCCATCGACAGGCCCTATGGCTACACCTTC. This sequence joins TRBV27 and TRBJ1-2, with D perhaps TRBD1 (6 bases). CDR3 length: 14 residues. V lost 6 bases and J 4 bases, leaving 15 bases between the germline ends. Germline V gene sequence: CDR1 MNHEY, CDR2 SMNVEV (reference sequence).

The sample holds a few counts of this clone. The CDR3 DNA follows: TGTGCCAGCAGTGAAGGGTGGGGACAGGGTTATGGCTACACCTTC. Its translation: CASSEGWGQGYGYTF. The chain joins TRBV6-1 to TRBJ1-2, with 9 bases aligning to TRBD1. This CDR3 region has 15 residues. The germline CDR1 and CDR2 sequences are MNHNS and SASEGT. V lost 1 base, J lost 5 bases, and 5 bases stayed unmatched.

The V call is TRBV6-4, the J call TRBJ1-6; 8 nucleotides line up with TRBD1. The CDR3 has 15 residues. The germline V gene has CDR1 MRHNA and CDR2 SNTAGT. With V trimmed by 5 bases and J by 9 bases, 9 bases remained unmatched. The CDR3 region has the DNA TGTGCCAGCAGTCCCCCCAGGGGGCCCGGTTCACCCCTCCACTTT. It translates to CASSPPRGPGSPLHF.

The CDR3 nucleotides read TGTGCCAGTAGTATGTTGGAGGGGGTTGTCAATCAGCCCCAGCATTTT. It yields the protein CASSMLEGVVNQPQHF. This rearrangement joins TRBV19 to TRBJ1-5; weak D call: TRBD1 (6 bases). The V end was cut by 3 bases, the J end by 3 bases, with 15 bases between. The CDR3 has 16 amino acids. Germline V gene sequence: CDR1 LNHDA, CDR2 SQIVND (reference sequence).

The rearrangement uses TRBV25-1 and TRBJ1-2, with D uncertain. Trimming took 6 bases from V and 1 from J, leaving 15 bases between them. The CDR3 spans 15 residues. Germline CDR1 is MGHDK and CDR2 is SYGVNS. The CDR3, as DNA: TGTGCCAGCAGCCCCCATGGGGTATTTAACTATGGCTACACCTTC. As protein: CASSPHGVFNYGYTF.

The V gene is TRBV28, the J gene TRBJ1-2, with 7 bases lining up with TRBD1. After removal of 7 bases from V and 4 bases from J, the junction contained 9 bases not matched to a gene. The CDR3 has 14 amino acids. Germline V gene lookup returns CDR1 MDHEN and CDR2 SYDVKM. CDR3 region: CASNRGGTAYGYTF. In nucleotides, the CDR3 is TGTGCCAGCAACAGAGGGGGGACAGCCTATGGCTACACCTTC.

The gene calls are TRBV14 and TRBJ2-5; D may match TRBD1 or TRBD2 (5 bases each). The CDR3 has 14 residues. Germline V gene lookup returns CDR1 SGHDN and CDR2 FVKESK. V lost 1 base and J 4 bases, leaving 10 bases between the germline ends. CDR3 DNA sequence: TGTGCCAGCAGCCAAGCCGGGGCCAGAGAGACCCAGTACTTC. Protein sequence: CASSQAGARETQYF. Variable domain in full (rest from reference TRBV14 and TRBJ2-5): EAGVTQFPSHSVIEKGQTVTLRCDPISGHDNLYWYRRVMGKEIKFLLHFVKESKQDESGMPNNRFLAERTGGTYSTLKVQPAELEDSGVYFCASSQAGARETQYFGPGTRLLVL.

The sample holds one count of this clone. The CDR3 protein is CASSGVVGLAPDTQYF. The CDR3 bases are TGTGCCAGCAGCGGAGTGGTGGGACTAGCTCCAGATACGCAGTATTTT. The rearrangement links TRBV7-8 to TRBJ2-3; 9 nucleotides align to TRBD2. V gave up 5 bases and J gave up 4 bases; unmatched junction bases: 10. This CDR3 region has 16 residues. Germline lookup yields CDR1 SGHVS and CDR2 FQNEAQ.

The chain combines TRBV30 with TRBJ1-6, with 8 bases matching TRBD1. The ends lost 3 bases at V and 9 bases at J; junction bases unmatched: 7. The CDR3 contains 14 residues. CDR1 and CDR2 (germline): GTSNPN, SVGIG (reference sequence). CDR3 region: CAWSLTGDASPLHF. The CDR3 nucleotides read TGTGCCTGGAGCCTGACAGGGGACGCTTCACCCCTCCACTTT.

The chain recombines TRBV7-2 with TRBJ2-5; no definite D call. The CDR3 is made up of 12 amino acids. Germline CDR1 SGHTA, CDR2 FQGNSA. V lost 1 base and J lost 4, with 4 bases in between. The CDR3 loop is CASSLVRETQYF. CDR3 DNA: TGTGCCAGCAGCTTAGTTAGAGAGACCCAGTACTTC. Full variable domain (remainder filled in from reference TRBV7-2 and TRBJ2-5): GAGVSQSPSNKVTEKGKDVELRCDPISGHTALYWYRQSLGQGLEFLIYFQGNSAPDKSGLPSDRFSAERTGGSVSTLTIQRTQQEDSAVYLCASSLVRETQYFGPGTRLLVL.

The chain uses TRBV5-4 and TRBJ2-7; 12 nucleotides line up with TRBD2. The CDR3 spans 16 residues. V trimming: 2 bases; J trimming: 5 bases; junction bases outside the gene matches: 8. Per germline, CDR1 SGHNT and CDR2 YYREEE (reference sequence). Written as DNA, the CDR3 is TGTGCCAGCAGCTTTTTGACTAGCGGGAGAGTGAACGAGCAGTACTTC. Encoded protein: CASSFLTSGRVNEQYF. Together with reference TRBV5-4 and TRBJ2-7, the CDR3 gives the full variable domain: ETGVTQSPTHLIKTRGQQVTLRCSSQSGHNTVSWYQQALGQGPQFIFQYYREEENGRGNFPPRFSGLQFPNYSSELNVNALELDDSALYLCASSFLTSGRVNEQYFGPGTRLTVT.

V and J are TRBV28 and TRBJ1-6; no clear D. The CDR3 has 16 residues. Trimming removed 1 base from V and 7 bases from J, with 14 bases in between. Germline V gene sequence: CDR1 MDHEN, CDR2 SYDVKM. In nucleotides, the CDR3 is TGTGCCAGCAGTTTATTTACGGGAAGTGGGAATTCACCCCTCCACTTT. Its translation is CASSLFTGSGNSPLHF. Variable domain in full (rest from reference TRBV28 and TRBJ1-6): DVKVTQSSRYLVKRTGEKVFLECVQDMDHENMFWYRQDPGLGLRLIYFSYDVKMKEKGDIPEGYSVSREKKERFSLILESASTNQTSMYLCASSLFTGSGNSPLHFGNGTRLTVT.

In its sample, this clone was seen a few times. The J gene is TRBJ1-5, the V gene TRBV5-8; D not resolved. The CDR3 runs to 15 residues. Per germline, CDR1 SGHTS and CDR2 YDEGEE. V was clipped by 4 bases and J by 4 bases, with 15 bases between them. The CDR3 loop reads CASSGSWGGNQPQHF. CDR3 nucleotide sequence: TGTGCCAGCAGCGGCTCGTGGGGTGGAAATCAGCCCCAGCATTTT.